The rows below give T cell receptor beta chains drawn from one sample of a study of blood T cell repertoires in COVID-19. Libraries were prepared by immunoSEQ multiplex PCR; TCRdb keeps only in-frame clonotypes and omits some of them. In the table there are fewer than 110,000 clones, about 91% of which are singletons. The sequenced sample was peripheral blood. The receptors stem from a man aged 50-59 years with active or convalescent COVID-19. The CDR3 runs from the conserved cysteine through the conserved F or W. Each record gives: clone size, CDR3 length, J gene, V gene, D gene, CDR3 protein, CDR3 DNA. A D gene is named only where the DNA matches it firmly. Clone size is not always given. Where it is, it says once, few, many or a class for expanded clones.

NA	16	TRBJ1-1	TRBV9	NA	CASSVRAGALNTEAFF	TGTGCCAGCAGCGTTCGCGCAGGGGCTTTGAACACTGAAGCTTTCTTT
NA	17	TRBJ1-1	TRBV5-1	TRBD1	CASSSSGQGVSDTEAFF	TGCGCCAGCAGCTCCAGCGGACAGGGGGTATCAGACACTGAAGCTTTCTTT
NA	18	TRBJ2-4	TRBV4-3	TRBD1	CASSQDLVTTGAKNIQYF	TGCGCCAGCAGCCAAGATCTAGTCACGACAGGGGCCAAAAACATTCAGTACTTC
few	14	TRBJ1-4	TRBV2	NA	CASRIDRTNEKLFF	TGTGCCAGCAGAATCGACAGAACTAATGAAAAACTGTTTTTT
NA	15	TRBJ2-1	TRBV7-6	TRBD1	CASSSMDREVSEQFF	TGTGCCAGCAGCTCTATGGACAGGGAGGTATCTGAGCAGTTCTTC
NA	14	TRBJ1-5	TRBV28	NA	CASSLTGPHQPQHF	TGTGCCAGCAGTTTGACAGGTCCCCATCAGCCCCAGCATTTT
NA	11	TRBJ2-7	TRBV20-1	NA	CSARGSYEQYF	TGCAGTGCTAGAGGGAGCTACGAGCAGTACTTC
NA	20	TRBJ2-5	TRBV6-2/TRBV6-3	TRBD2	CASSYSIRSGGQSWQETQYF	TGTGCCAGCAGTTACTCGATCCGTAGCGGGGGGCAATCTTGGCAGGAGACCCAGTACTTC
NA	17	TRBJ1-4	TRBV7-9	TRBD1	CASSDAIQGAQREKLFF	TGTGCCAGCAGCGACGCGATACAGGGGGCGCAGCGTGAAAAACTGTTTTTT
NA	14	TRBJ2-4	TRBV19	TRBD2	CASNSGLDVNIQYF	TGTGCCAGTAATAGCGGACTAGACGTAAACATTCAGTACTTC
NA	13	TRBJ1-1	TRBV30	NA	CAWSSYFNTEAFF	TGTGCCTGGAGTTCGTACTTTAACACTGAAGCTTTCTTT
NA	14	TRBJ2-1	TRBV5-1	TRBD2	CASSEGLAYNEQFF	TGCGCCAGCAGCGAGGGACTAGCGTACAATGAGCAGTTCTTC
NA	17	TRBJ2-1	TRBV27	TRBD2	CASRRLAGEWSYNEQFF	TGTGCCAGCAGAAGACTAGCGGGAGAGTGGTCCTACAATGAGCAGTTCTTC
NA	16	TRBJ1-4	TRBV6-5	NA	CASSYSLPGGNEKLFF	TGTGCCAGCAGTTACTCATTACCCGGTGGTAATGAAAAACTGTTTTTT
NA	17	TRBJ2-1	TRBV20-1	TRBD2	CSASPYATSGRADEQFF	TGCAGTGCTAGTCCCTACGCGACTAGCGGGAGAGCGGATGAGCAGTTCTTC
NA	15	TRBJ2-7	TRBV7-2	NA	CASSLEGAFSYEQYF	TGTGCCAGCAGCTTAGAAGGGGCCTTCTCCTACGAGCAGTACTTC
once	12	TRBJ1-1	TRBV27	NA	CATLGGGTEAFF	TGTGCCACCCTGGGAGGGGGCACTGAAGCTTTCTTT
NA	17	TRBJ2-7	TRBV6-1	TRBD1	CASSEARLRQGRYEQYF	TGTGCCAGCAGTGAAGCGCGGCTTCGACAGGGAAGATACGAGCAGTACTTC
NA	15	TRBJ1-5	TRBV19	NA	CASSMAGQARGPQHF	TGTGCCAGTAGTATGGCAGGACAAGCAAGAGGGCCCCAGCATTTT
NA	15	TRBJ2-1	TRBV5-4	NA	CASRAKGSFYNEQFF	TGTGCCAGCAGGGCGAAGGGGTCTTTTTACAATGAGCAGTTCTTC
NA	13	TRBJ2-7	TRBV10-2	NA	CASSLQGGYEQYF	TGCGCCAGCAGCCTACAGGGGGGGTACGAGCAGTACTTC
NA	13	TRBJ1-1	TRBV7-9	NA	CASSPGRGTEAFF	TGTGCCAGCAGCCCAGGAAGGGGCACTGAAGCTTTCTTT
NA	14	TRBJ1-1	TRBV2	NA	CASSDPGLNTEAFF	TGTGCCAGCAGTGATCCGGGGTTGAACACTGAAGCTTTCTTT
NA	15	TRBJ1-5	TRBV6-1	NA	CASSEEEGGNQPQHF	TGTGCCAGCAGTGAAGAAGAGGGAGGTAATCAGCCCCAGCATTTT
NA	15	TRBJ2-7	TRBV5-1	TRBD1	CASSLAPGGSYEQYF	TGCGCCAGCAGCTTGGCGCCAGGGGGATCCTACGAGCAGTACTTC
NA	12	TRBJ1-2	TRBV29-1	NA	CSVEEAGRGYTF	TGCAGCGTTGAGGAAGCAGGGCGCGGCTACACCTTC
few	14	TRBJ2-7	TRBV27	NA	CASSLSYTDYEQYF	TGTGCCAGCAGTTTATCGTATACAGACTACGAGCAGTACTTC
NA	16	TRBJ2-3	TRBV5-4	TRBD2	CASSPPEGSGRYTQYF	TGTGCCAGCAGCCCTCCCGAGGGGAGCGGGAGGTATACGCAGTATTTT
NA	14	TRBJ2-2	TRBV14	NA	CASSPYSKGGELFF	TGTGCCAGCAGCCCCTACTCTAAGGGGGGGGAGCTGTTTTTT
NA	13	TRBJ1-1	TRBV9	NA	CASSAWRDTEAFF	TGTGCCAGCAGCGCCTGGAGGGACACTGAAGCTTTCTTT
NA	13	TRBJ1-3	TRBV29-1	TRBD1	CSVAGTAGNTIYF	TGCAGCGTCGCCGGGACAGCTGGAAACACCATATATTTT
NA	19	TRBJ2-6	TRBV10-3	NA	CAISGPVQGRSSGANVLTF	TGTGCCATCAGTGGGCCGGTACAGGGCCGCTCCTCTGGGGCCAACGTCCTGACTTTC
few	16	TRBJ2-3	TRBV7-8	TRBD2	CASSLRAGGGTDTQYF	TGTGCCAGCAGCTTAAGGGCGGGAGGCGGCACAGATACGCAGTATTTT
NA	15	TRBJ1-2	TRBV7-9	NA	CASSLASRGFDGYTF	TGTGCCAGCAGCTTAGCTTCACGGGGATTTGATGGCTACACCTTC
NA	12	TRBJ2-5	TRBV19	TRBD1	CASSPGGETQYF	TGTGCCAGTAGTCCAGGGGGAGAGACCCAGTACTTC
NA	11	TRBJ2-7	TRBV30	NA	CAWSALMEQYF	TGTGCCTGGAGTGCCCTAATGGAGCAGTACTTC
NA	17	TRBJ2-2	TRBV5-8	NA	CASSPPGWRENTGELFF	TGTGCCAGCAGCCCCCCCGGGTGGAGGGAAAACACCGGGGAGCTGTTTTTT
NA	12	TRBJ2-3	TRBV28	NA	CASSAKRGTQYF	TGTGCCAGCAGCGCTAAACGGGGTACGCAGTATTTT
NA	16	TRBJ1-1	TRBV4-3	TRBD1	CASSQTGGDLNTEAFF	TGCGCCAGCAGCCAAACAGGGGGAGATTTGAACACTGAAGCTTTCTTT
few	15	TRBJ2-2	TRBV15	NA	CATSRSRGDTGELFF	TGTGCCACCAGCAGATCCAGGGGTGACACCGGGGAGCTGTTTTTT